These 7 T cell receptor beta chains share one sample of origin, sequenced in a study of blood T cell repertoires in COVID-19. Only in-frame clones appear in the TCRdb table, and some are missing; sequencing was by immunoSEQ multiplex PCR. The table shows hundreds of thousands of clones, with 80% to 90% occurring only once. Sequencing was performed on PBMCs or T cells enriched from blood (not recorded which). These receptor sequences come from a man aged 18 to 29 who had recovered from COVID-19.

V usage is TRBV24-1 and J usage is TRBJ2-3; possibly TRBD2 for D (7 bases). Deletions cut 10 bases from V and 0 bases from J, with 19 bases between. Germline CDR1 and CDR2: KGHDR and SFDVKD. This CDR3 comprises 16 residues. The CDR3 nucleotides read TGTGCCACAGAGCCGGGGGGCAGGGTCAGCACAGATACGCAGTATTTT. As protein: CATEPGGRVSTDTQYF.

The chain employs TRBV3-1 (or the pseudogene TRBV3-2) and TRBJ1-6; D unresolved. CDR3 length equals 15 residues. Looked up from germline, CDR1 is LGHDT and CDR2 is YNNKEL (reference sequence). V was cut by 1 base and J by 10 bases, with 14 bases left in between. CDR3 loop: CASSQGAGVQSPLHF. Written as DNA, the CDR3 is TGTGCCAGCAGCCAAGGGGCCGGGGTTCAGTCACCCCTCCACTTT.

The rearrangement uses TRBV19 and TRBJ2-7; TRBD1 agrees at 8 bases. The CDR3 has 14 amino acids. The ends lost 4 bases at V and 4 bases at J; junction bases unmatched: 6. Germline CDR1 LNHDA, CDR2 SQIVND (reference sequence). The CDR3 spells CASSTGTGLYEQYF. The CDR3 DNA reads as TGTGCCAGTAGTACTGGGACAGGATTGTACGAGCAGTACTTC.

This chain connects TRBV20-1 to TRBJ2-3; 10 positions agree with TRBD1. This CDR3 spans 20 amino acids. Germline V gene sequence: CDR1 DFQATT, CDR2 SNEGSKA (reference sequence). With 3 bases clipped from V and 5 bases from J, the junction kept 23 bases outside the gene matches. CDR3 sequence: CSASSSGSGQGFPVGDTQYF. CDR3 sequence (DNA): TGCAGTGCTAGTAGTAGTGGGTCGGGACAGGGGTTCCCCGTAGGAGATACGCAGTATTTT.

V usage is TRBV19 and J usage is TRBJ2-1, with 14 bases aligning to TRBD2. CDR3 length: 17 residues. CDR1 LNHDA and CDR2 SQIVND come from the germline V gene (reference sequence). The ends lost 5 bases at V and 7 bases at J; junction bases unmatched: 10. For the CDR3, the DNA is TGTGCCAGTAGTTCCAGACTAGCGGGGGGGTTGTCAAATGAGCAGTTCTTC. This sequence encodes CASSSRLAGGLSNEQFF. Full variable domain (outside the CDR3, taken from reference TRBV19 and TRBJ2-1): DGGITQSPKYLFRKEGQNVTLSCEQNLNHDAMYWYRQDPGQGLRLIYYSQIVNDFQKGDIAEGYSVSREKKESFPLTVTSAQKNPTAFYLCASSSRLAGGLSNEQFFGPGTRLTVL.

This chain links TRBV28 with TRBJ1-1; a weak D match, TRBD1 (5 bases). The CDR3 runs 13 residues. Germline CDR1 and CDR2: MDHEN and SYDVKM. With 3 bases removed from V and 12 bases from J, the gap between germline ends came to 17 bases. The CDR3 here is CASSLTIQGGSFF. The CDR3 bases are TGTGCCAGCAGTTTGACGATTCAGGGAGGGTCTTTCTTT.

This chain connects TRBV6-2 or TRBV6-3 to TRBJ2-1; possibly TRBD2 for D (6 bases). The CDR3 is 15 residues long. V gave up 2 bases and J gave up 1 base, with 9 bases separating them. In germline, CDR1 is MNHEY, CDR2 SVGEGT. The CDR3 spells CASSYGGRSYNEQFF. The DNA of the CDR3 is TGTGCCAGCAGTTACGGGGGGAGGTCCTACAATGAGCAGTTCTTC.